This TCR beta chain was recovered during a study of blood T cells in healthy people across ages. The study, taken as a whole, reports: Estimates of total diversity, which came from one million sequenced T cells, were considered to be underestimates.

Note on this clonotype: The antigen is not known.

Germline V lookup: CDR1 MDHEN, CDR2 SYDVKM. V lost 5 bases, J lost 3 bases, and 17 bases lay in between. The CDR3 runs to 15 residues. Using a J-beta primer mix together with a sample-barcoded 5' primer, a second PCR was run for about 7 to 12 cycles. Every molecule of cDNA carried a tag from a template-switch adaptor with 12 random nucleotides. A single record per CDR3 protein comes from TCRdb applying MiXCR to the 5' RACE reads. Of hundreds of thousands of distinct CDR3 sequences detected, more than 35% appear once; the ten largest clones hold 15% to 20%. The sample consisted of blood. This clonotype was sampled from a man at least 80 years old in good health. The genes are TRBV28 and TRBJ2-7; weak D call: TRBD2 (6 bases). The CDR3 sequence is CASSPGTPMSYEQYF. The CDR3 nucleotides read TGTGCCAGCAGTCCCGGGACTCCCATGAGCTACGAGCAGTACTTC.